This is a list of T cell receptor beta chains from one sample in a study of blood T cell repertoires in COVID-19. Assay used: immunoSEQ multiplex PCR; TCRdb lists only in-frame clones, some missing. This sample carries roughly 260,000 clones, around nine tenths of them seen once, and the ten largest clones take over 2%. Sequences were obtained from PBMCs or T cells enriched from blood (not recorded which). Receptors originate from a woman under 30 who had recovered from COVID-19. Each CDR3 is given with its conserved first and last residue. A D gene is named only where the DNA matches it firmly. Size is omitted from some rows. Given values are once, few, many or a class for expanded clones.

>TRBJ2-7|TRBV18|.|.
CASSPSLVGYEQYF
TGTGCCAGCTCACCAAGCCTCGTTGGCTACGAGCAGTACTTC
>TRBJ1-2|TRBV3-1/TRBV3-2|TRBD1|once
CASSHGTGDGYTF
TGTGCCAGCAGCCACGGGACAGGGGATGGCTACACCTTC
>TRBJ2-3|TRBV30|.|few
CAWTRQYSTDTQYF
TGTGCCTGGACGAGACAGTATAGCACAGATACGCAGTATTTT
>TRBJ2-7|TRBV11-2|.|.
CASSPGGASGGEQYF
TGTGCCAGCAGCCCCGGCGGGGCCAGTGGAGGCGAGCAGTACTTC
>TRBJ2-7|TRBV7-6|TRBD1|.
CASSLGDRTYEQYF
TGTGCCAGCAGCTTAGGGGACAGAACCTACGAGCAGTACTTC
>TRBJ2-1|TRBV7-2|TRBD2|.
CASSLDWGIGSGRHEQFF
TGTGCCAGCAGCTTAGATTGGGGGATTGGTAGCGGGAGGCATGAGCAGTTCTTC
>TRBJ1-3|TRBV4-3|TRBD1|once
CASSQDLGTAGNTIYF
TGCGCCAGCAGCCAAGATTTGGGGACAGCTGGAAACACCATATATTTT
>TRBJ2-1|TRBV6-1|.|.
CASSEGIGYSSYNEQFF
TGTGCCAGCAGTGAAGGAATCGGCTACAGCTCCTACAATGAGCAGTTCTTC
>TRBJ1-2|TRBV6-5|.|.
CASTNSGVVYGYTF
TGTGCCAGCACAAATTCAGGGGTTGTCTATGGCTACACCTTC
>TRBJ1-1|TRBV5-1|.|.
CASSLVRSGMDTEAFF
TGCGCCAGCAGCTTGGTTCGGTCAGGGATGGACACTGAAGCTTTCTTT
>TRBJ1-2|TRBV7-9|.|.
CASSLGVREDGYTF
TGTGCCAGCAGCTTAGGAGTCAGGGAGGATGGCTACACCTTC
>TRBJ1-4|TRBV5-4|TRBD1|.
CASSNDRGRSEKLFF
TGTGCCAGCAGCAACGACAGGGGGCGAAGTGAAAAACTGTTTTTT
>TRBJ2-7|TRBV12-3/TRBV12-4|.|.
CASSLRIYEQYF
TGTGCCAGCAGTTTGCGGATCTACGAGCAGTACTTC
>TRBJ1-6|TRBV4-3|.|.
CASSQRGPYNSPLHF
TGCGCCAGCAGCCAAAGGGGCCCCTATAATTCACCCCTCCACTTT
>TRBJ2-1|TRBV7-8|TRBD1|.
CASSLTGQSNEQFF
TGTGCCAGCAGCTTAACGGGACAGAGCAATGAGCAGTTCTTC
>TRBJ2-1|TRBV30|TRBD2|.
CAWWASGRVDEQFF
TGTGCCTGGTGGGCTAGCGGGAGGGTGGATGAGCAGTTCTTC
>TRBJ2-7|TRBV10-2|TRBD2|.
CASSEGLAGVSYEQYF
TGCGCCAGCAGTGAGGGGCTAGCGGGGGTCTCCTACGAGCAGTACTTC
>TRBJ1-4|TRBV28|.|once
CASSSASVTGLREKLFF
TGTGCCAGCAGTTCCGCATCAGTGACAGGTCTGCGGGAAAAACTGTTTTTT